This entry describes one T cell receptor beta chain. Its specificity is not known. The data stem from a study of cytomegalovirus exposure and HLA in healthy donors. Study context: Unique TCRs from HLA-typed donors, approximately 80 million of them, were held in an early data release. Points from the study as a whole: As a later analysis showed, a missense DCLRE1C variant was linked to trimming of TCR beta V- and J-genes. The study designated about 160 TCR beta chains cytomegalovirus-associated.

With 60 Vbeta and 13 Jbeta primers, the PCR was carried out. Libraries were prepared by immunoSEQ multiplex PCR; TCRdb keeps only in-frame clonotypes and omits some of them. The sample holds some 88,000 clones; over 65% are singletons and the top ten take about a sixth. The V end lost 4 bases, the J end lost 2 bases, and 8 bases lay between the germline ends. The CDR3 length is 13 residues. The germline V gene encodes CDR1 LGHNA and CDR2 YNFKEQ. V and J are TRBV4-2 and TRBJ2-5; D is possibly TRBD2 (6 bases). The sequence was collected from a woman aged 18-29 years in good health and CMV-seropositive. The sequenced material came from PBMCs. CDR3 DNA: TGTGCCAGCAGCCGTGGGGGGCAAGAGACCCAGTACTTC. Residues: CASSRGGQETQYF.